These 12 T cell receptor beta chains originate from one sample sequenced in a study of T cell responses to AZD1222 COVID-19 vaccine. TCRdb keeps only in-frame clones here, not all; method: immunoSEQ multiplex PCR. The sample shows about 91,000 clones, around nine tenths of them seen only once. The input for sequencing was peripheral blood, taken on day 0 of AZD1222 vaccination. The receptors stem from an adult in good health.

The chain recombines TRBV7-9 with TRBJ1-4, with D tentatively TRBD1 (6 bases). V shed 5 bases and J shed 4 bases, with 11 bases lying between them. The CDR3 runs 14 residues. The germline gives CDR1 SEHNR, CDR2 FQNEAQ (reference sequence). CDR3 nucleotides: TGTGCCAGCAGCGCGGGACACCTTAATGAAAAACTGTTTTTT. Residues: CASSAGHLNEKLFF.

The chain employs TRBV12-3 or TRBV12-4 and TRBJ2-4; perhaps TRBD2 as D (5 bases). The CDR3 sequence is 11 residues long. Trimming pared 1 base from V and 15 bases from J, leaving 10 bases between. The CDR3 region is CASSLGERWYF. CDR3 coding DNA: TGTGCCAGCAGTTTAGGGGAGCGTTGGTACTTC.

V gene TRBV28 combines with J gene TRBJ1-1, with unresolved D. Trimming removed 6 bases from V and 2 bases from J, with 7 bases in between. The CDR3 totals 12 residues. CDR1 is MDHEN, CDR2 SYDVKM, per germline. For the CDR3, the DNA is TGTGCCAGCAGCCCGCCTAACACTGAAGCTTTCTTT. Its protein product is CASSPPNTEAFF.

This chain joins TRBV5-5 and TRBJ2-5; 7 bases are a match to TRBD2. The CDR3 has 16 residues. Per the germline V gene, CDR1 is SGHKS and CDR2 is YYEKEE (reference sequence). The junction had 6 bases not matched to a gene; V was cut back by 0 bases and J by 1 base. CDR3 sequence (DNA): TGTGCCAGCAGCTTGGCTAGCGGCGGACTCCAAGAGACCCAGTACTTC. It encodes CASSLASGGLQETQYF.

The chain couples TRBV14 to TRBJ2-1; no clear D gene. The V and J ends lost 1 base and 10 bases respectively, with 20 bases between them. CDR1 is SGHDN, CDR2 FVKESK, per germline. CDR3 length equals 16 residues. The CDR3, as DNA: TGTGCCAGCAGCCAAGCCTCCGGTGGGATTTACCGAGAGCAGTTCTTC. As protein: CASSQASGGIYREQFF. Together with reference TRBV14 and TRBJ2-1, the CDR3 gives the full variable domain: EAGVTQFPSHSVIEKGQTVTLRCDPISGHDNLYWYRRVMGKEIKFLLHFVKESKQDESGMPNNRFLAERTGGTYSTLKVQPAELEDSGVYFCASSQASGGIYREQFFGPGTRLTVL.

The rearrangement uses TRBV10-3 and TRBJ1-1; D not certain. The CDR3 is made up of 13 amino acids. Germline CDR1 is ENHRY and CDR2 is SYGVKD. V was shortened by 6 bases and J by 2 bases, with 10 bases between the two germline ends. Here the CDR3 reads CAISGEQNTEAFF. The CDR3 nucleotides are TGTGCCATCAGCGGGGAACAAAACACTGAAGCTTTCTTT.

The rearrangement links TRBV27 to TRBJ2-1; the match to TRBD1 covers 7 bases. CDR3 size: 15 residues. The germline V gene encodes CDR1 MNHEY and CDR2 SMNVEV (reference sequence). V trimming: 3 bases; J trimming: 10 bases; junction bases outside the gene matches: 12. The CDR3 spells CASSLSDRPGEEQFF. CDR3 nucleotides: TGTGCCAGCAGTTTGTCGGACAGGCCTGGAGAGGAGCAGTTCTTC.

The chain carries TRBV7-6 and TRBJ2-2; a weak D match, TRBD1 (6 bases). With 5 bases removed from V and 2 bases from J, the gap between germline ends came to 12 bases. The CDR3 spans 15 residues. Germline CDR1 reads SGHVS; CDR2 reads FNYEAQ. The CDR3 loop is CASSPSGHNTGELFF. The CDR3 DNA sequence: TGTGCCAGCAGCCCTTCGGGACATAACACCGGGGAGCTGTTTTTT.

The V call is TRBV6-2 or TRBV6-3, the J call TRBJ2-7; TRBD1 aligns across 7 bases. This CDR3 is 16 amino acids long. After removal of 2 bases from V and 0 bases from J, the junction contained 7 bases not matched to a gene. The germline gives CDR1 MNHEY, CDR2 SVGEGT. The CDR3 DNA reads TGTGCCAGCAGTTACCGACAGGGTTTCTACTCCTACGAGCAGTACTTC. It yields the protein CASSYRQGFYSYEQYF.

The V and J genes are TRBV27 and TRBJ1-1; D uncertain. Germline CDR1 and CDR2: MNHEY and SMNVEV (reference sequence). Trimming removed 3 bases from V and 5 bases from J, with 10 bases in between. CDR3 length equals 13 residues. The CDR3 is CASSFAPGTEAFF. The CDR3 bases are TGTGCCAGCAGTTTCGCACCGGGAACTGAAGCTTTCTTT.

The CDR3 nucleotides are TGTGCCAGCAGCCCTGGTGGGATAACGGCCCAGCATTTT. This codes for CASSPGGITAQHF. This sequence joins TRBV2 and TRBJ1-5, with D unclear. The germline gives CDR1 SNHLY, CDR2 FYNNEI. The CDR3 is 13 residues long. V lost 6 bases, J lost 11 bases, and 17 bases lay in between.

V and J are TRBV28 and TRBJ2-7, with unresolved D. V was cut by 6 bases and J by 2 bases, with 14 bases left in between. In germline, CDR1 is MDHEN, CDR2 SYDVKM. The CDR3 has 14 amino acids. CDR3 amino acids: CASSPTGPAYEQYF. Here the CDR3 DNA reads TGTGCCAGCAGCCCCACCGGTCCTGCCTACGAGCAGTACTTC.